These T cell receptor beta chains were read from a single sample in a study of cytomegalovirus exposure and HLA in healthy donors. Method: immunoSEQ multiplex PCR; TCRdb's copy keeps in-frame clones and lacks some. The sample yields about 220,000 clones, about nine tenths seen once. Sample: PBMCs. The receptors were sampled from a woman in her late teens or twenties in good health and CMV-seronegative. Both conserved end residues are part of each CDR3. Each record gives: clone size, J gene, D gene, V gene, CDR3 DNA, CDR3 protein. The D gene is left open where the match is weak. The size of a clone is reported for some rows only, either as once, few or many, or as a class for expanded clones.

clone_size: NA
j_call: TRBJ1-1
d_call: NA
v_call: TRBV30
cdr3_nt: TGTGCCTGGAACCAACCAGGCGAAGCTTTCTTT
cdr3_aa: CAWNQPGEAFF

clone_size: NA
j_call: TRBJ1-6
d_call: NA
v_call: TRBV21-1
cdr3_nt: TGTGCCAGCAGCAAAACAAGGACAGGGTTGGTTTTATGTAATTCACCCCTCCACTTT
cdr3_aa: CASSKTRTGLVLCNSPLHF

clone_size: NA
j_call: TRBJ2-7
d_call: TRBD2
v_call: TRBV2
cdr3_nt: TGTGCCAGCACAGGACTAGCGGGAAACGAGCAGTACTTC
cdr3_aa: CASTGLAGNEQYF

clone_size: once
j_call: TRBJ1-2
d_call: NA
v_call: TRBV5-4
cdr3_nt: TGTGCCAGCAGCTTGGGACAGCTACGGATCGGTCATGCAGGCTACACCTTC
cdr3_aa: CASSLGQLRIGHAGYTF

clone_size: NA
j_call: TRBJ2-3
d_call: TRBD1
v_call: TRBV2
cdr3_nt: TGTGCCGGGAGTAAACAGGGGCCCTCCACAGATACGCAGTATTTT
cdr3_aa: CAGSKQGPSTDTQYF

clone_size: NA
j_call: TRBJ2-7
d_call: TRBD1
v_call: TRBV5-5
cdr3_nt: TGTGCCAGCAGCGCCTTGGGACAGTTCTACGAGCAGTACTTC
cdr3_aa: CASSALGQFYEQYF

clone_size: NA
j_call: TRBJ2-7
d_call: TRBD2
v_call: TRBV7-9
cdr3_nt: TGTGCCAGCAGGGGGGGGAGTTACGAGCAGTACTTC
cdr3_aa: CASRGGSYEQYF

clone_size: NA
j_call: TRBJ1-4
d_call: TRBD1
v_call: TRBV5-6
cdr3_nt: TGTGCCAGCAGCAAGGACAGGGGCGGGAATGAAAAACTGTTTTTT
cdr3_aa: CASSKDRGGNEKLFF

clone_size: NA
j_call: TRBJ2-7
d_call: NA
v_call: TRBV5-1
cdr3_nt: TGCGCCAGCAGCTTGGGGGGCCTCACCTCCTACGAGCAGTACTTC
cdr3_aa: CASSLGGLTSYEQYF

clone_size: NA
j_call: TRBJ2-6
d_call: NA
v_call: TRBV5-1
cdr3_nt: TGCGCCAGCAGCTTGGCGGTTGGGAGAGGGGCCAACGTCCTGACTTTC
cdr3_aa: CASSLAVGRGANVLTF

clone_size: NA
j_call: TRBJ1-2
d_call: TRBD1
v_call: TRBV30
cdr3_nt: TGTGCCTGGAGTGACATCGGACAGGGGGACGGAGGCTACACCTTC
cdr3_aa: CAWSDIGQGDGGYTF

clone_size: once
j_call: TRBJ2-3
d_call: NA
v_call: TRBV11-2
cdr3_nt: TGTGCCAGCAGCTACTCGGGACTTACTCGCCTCACAGATACGCAGTATTTT
cdr3_aa: CASSYSGLTRLTDTQYF

clone_size: many
j_call: TRBJ2-7
d_call: NA
v_call: TRBV5-6
cdr3_nt: TGTGCCAGCAGCATCAGGAGCAGGGGCTACGAGCAGTACTTC
cdr3_aa: CASSIRSRGYEQYF

clone_size: few
j_call: TRBJ1-2
d_call: NA
v_call: TRBV4-1
cdr3_nt: TGCGCCAGCAGCCAACCAGCGTGGCAGGGAACTAACTATGGCTACACCTTC
cdr3_aa: CASSQPAWQGTNYGYTF

clone_size: NA
j_call: TRBJ2-1
d_call: TRBD2
v_call: TRBV5-1
cdr3_nt: TGCGCCAGCAGCTTGGGGGTTAGCGGGAGATACAATGAGCAGTTCTTC
cdr3_aa: CASSLGVSGRYNEQFF